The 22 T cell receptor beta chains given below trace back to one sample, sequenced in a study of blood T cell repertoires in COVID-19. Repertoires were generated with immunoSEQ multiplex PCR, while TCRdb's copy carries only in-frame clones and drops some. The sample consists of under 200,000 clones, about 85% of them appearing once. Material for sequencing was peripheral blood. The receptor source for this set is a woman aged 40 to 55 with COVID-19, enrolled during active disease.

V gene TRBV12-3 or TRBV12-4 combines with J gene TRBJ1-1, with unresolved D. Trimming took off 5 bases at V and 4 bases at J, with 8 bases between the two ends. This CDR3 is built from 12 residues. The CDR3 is CASSPYGTEAFF. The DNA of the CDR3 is TGTGCCAGCAGTCCATACGGCACTGAAGCTTTCTTT.

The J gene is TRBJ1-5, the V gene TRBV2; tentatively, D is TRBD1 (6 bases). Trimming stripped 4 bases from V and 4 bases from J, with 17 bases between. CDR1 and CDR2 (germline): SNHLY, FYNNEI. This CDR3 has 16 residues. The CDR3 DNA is TGTGCCAGCAGTGGGCCCCGGACAGCCATTAATCAGCCCCAGCATTTT. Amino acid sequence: CASSGPRTAINQPQHF.

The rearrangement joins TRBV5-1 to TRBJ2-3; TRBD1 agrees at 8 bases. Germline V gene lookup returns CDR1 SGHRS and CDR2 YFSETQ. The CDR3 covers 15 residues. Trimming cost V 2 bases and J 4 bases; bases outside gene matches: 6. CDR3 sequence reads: CASSFPRGQADTQYF. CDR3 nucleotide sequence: TGCGCCAGCAGCTTCCCCAGGGGGCAGGCAGATACGCAGTATTTT.

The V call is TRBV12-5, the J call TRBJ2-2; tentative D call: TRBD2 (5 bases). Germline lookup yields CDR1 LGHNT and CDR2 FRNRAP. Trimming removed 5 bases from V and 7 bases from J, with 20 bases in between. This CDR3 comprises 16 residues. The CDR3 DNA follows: TGTGCTAGTGGTCGGACGGTGTCCAGAGAGGGCGGGGAGCTGTTTTTT. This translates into CASGRTVSREGGELFF. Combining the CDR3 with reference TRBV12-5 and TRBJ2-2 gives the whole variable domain DARVTQTPRHKVTEMGQEVTMRCQPILGHNTVFWYRQTMMQGLELLAYFRNRAPLDDSGMPKDRFSAEMPDATLATLKIQPSEPRDSAVYFCASGRTVSREGGELFFGEGSRLTVL.

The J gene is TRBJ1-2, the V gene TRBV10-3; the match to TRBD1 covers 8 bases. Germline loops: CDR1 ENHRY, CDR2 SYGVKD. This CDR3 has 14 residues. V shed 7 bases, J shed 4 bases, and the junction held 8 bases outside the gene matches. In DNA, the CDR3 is TGTGCCATCAATTCACAGGGGGAGGTCTATGGCTACACCTTC. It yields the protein CAINSQGEVYGYTF.

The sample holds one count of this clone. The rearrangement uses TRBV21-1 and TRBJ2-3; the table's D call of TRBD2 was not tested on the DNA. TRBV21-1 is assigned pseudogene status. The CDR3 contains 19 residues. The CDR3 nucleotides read TGTGCCAGCAGCAAAGGAAACCGGGTCGTAGCGGGAGGGCGAGATACGCAGTATTTT. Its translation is CASSKGNRVVAGGRDTQYF.

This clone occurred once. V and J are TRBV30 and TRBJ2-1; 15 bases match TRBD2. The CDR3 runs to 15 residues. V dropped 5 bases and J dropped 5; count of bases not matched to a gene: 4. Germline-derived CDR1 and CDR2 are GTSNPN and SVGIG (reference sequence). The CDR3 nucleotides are TGTGCCTGGGCCGGGACTAGCGGGGGGCACAATGAGCAGTTCTTC. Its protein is CAWAGTSGGHNEQFF.

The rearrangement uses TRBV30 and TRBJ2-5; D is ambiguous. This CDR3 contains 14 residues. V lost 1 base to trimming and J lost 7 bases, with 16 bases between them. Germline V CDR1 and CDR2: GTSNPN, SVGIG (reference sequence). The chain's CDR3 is CAWSAALELRTQYF. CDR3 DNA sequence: TGTGCCTGGAGTGCCGCTCTAGAGCTCCGGACCCAGTACTTC.

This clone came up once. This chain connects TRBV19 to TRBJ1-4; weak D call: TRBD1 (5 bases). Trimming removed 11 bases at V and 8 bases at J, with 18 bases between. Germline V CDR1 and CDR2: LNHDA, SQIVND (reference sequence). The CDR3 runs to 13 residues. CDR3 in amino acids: CASQVRGGEKLFF. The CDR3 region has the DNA TGTGCCTCCCAGGTTAGGGGAGGGGAAAAACTGTTTTTT. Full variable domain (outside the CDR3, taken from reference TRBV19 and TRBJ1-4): DGGITQSPKYLFRKEGQNVTLSCEQNLNHDAMYWYRQDPGQGLRLIYYSQIVNDFQKGDIAEGYSVSREKKESFPLTVTSAQKNPTAFYLCASQVRGGEKLFFGSGTQLSVL.

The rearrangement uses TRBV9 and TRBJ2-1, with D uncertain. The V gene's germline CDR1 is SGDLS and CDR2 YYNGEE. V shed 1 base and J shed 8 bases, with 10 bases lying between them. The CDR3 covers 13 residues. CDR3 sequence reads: CASSVFIEDEQFF. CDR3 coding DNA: TGTGCCAGCAGCGTATTTATCGAGGATGAGCAGTTCTTC.

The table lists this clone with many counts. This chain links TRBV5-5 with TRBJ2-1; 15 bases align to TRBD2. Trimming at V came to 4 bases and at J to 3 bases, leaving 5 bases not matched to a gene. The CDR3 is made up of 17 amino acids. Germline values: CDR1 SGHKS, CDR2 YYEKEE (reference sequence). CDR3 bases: TGTGCCAGCAGCATCGGGACTAGCGGGGGGTTCTACAATGAGCAGTTCTTC. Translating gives CASSIGTSGGFYNEQFF. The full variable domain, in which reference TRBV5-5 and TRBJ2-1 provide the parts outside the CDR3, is DAGVTQSPTHLIKTRGQQVTLRCSPISGHKSVSWYQQVLGQGPQFIFQYYEKEERGRGNFPDRFSARQFPNYSSELNVNALLLGDSALYLCASSIGTSGGFYNEQFFGPGTRLTVL.

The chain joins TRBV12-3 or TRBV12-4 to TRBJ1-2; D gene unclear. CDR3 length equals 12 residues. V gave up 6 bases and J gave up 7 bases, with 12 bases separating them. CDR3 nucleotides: TGTGCCAGCAGCCCTAACGTTGGTGGCTACACCTTC. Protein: CASSPNVGGYTF.

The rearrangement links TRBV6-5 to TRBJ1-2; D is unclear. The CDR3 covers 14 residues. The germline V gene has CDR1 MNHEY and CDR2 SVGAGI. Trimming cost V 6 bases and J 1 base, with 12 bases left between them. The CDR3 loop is CASRPPGYNYGYTF. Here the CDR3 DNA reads TGTGCCAGCAGACCCCCCGGGTATAACTATGGCTACACCTTC.

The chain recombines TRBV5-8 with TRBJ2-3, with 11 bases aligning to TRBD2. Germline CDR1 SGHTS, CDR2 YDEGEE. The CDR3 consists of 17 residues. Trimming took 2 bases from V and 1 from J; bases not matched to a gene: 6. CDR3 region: CASSFSPGLAGTDTQYF. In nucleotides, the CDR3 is TGTGCCAGCAGCTTTTCGCCGGGACTAGCGGGCACAGATACGCAGTATTTT.

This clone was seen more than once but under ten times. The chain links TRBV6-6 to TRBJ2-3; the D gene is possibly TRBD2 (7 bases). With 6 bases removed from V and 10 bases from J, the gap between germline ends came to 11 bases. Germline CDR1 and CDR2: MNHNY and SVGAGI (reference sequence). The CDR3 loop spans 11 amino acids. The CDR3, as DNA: TGTGCCAGCAGCCGGGGGGCCCCGCAGTATTTT. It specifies CASSRGAPQYF.

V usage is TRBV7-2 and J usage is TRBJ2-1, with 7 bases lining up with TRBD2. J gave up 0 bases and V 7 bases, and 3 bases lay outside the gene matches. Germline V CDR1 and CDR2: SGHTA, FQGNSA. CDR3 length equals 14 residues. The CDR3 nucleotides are TGTGCCAGCATGGGGGGGAGCTCCTACAATGAGCAGTTCTTC. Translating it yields CASMGGSSYNEQFF.

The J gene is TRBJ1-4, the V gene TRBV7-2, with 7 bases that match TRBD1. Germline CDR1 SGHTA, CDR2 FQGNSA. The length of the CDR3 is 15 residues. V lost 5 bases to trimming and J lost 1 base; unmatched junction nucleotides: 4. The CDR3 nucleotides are TGTGCCAGCAGCGACAGGGTTCTAACTAATGAAAAACTGTTTTTT. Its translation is CASSDRVLTNEKLFF.

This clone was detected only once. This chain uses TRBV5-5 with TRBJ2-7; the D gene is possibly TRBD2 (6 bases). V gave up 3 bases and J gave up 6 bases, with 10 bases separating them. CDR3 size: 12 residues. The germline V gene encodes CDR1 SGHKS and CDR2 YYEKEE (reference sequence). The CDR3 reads CASSWRGREQYF. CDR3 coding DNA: TGTGCCAGCAGCTGGAGGGGACGCGAGCAGTACTTC.

The CDR3 nucleotides are TGTGCCAGCAGTTGGGGACAGCCATATAGTGGCTACACCTTC. This codes for CASSWGQPYSGYTF. The chain links TRBV6-5 to TRBJ1-2; the match to TRBD1 covers 7 bases. This CDR3 has 14 residues. The germline CDR1 and CDR2 sequences are MNHEY and SVGAGI. V gave up 4 bases and J gave up 7 bases; unmatched junction bases: 9.

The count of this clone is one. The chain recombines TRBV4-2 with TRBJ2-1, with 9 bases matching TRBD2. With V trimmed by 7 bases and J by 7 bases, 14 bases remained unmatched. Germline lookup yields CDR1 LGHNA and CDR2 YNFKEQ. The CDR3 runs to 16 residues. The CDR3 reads CASTPRNSGSRNEQFF. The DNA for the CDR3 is TGTGCCAGCACACCAAGAAATAGCGGGAGTAGGAATGAGCAGTTCTTC.

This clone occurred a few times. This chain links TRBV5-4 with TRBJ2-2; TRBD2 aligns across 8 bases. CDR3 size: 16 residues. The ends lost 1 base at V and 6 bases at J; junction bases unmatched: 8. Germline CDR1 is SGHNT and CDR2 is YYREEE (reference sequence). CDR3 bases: TGTGCCAGCAGCTTGTGGGGACTAGTTGTCTCCGGGGAGCTGTTTTTT. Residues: CASSLWGLVVSGELFF. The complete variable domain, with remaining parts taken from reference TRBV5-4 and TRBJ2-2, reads ETGVTQSPTHLIKTRGQQVTLRCSSQSGHNTVSWYQQALGQGPQFIFQYYREEENGRGNFPPRFSGLQFPNYSSELNVNALELDDSALYLCASSLWGLVVSGELFFGEGSRLTVL.

The CDR3: CASSYSWDSLEQYF. CDR3 coding DNA: TGTGCCAGCAGTTACTCCTGGGACTCCCTCGAGCAGTACTTC. This rearrangement joins TRBV6-2 or TRBV6-3 to TRBJ2-7, with D possibly TRBD2 on 6 matching bases. Trimming shortened V by 0 bases and J by 6 bases, and 12 bases separated the two germline ends. Per the germline V gene, CDR1 is MNHEY and CDR2 is SVGEGT. This CDR3 has 14 amino acids.